This TCR beta chain was recovered during a study of Ad26.COV2.S vaccination and SARS-CoV-2 variants. Study-level findings and limits: Substantial breadth in spike-specific CD8+ and CD4+ T cell responses was reportedly seen after vaccination. TCR breadth and depth estimates may have understated total T cell responses.

The data were produced by immunoSEQ multiplex PCR, yet TCRdb's version contains in-frame clones alone and is incomplete. Altogether some 320,000 clones are present, around 85% being singletons, with the ten largest covering about 2.1%. Noted treatment: 15 to 20 received Ad26.COV2.S at low or high dose, single or two shots; about five received placebo; per-sample allocation not given. Sampling occurred on day 63 after the first vaccine or placebo injection. About this clone: The target antigen is unknown.

Trimming took 0 bases from V and 4 from J; bases not matched to a gene: 8. Germline CDR1 SNHLY, CDR2 FYNNEI. The CDR3 covers 17 residues. The chain recombines TRBV2 with TRBJ2-5, with 10 bases fitting TRBD1. The TCR sequence derives from a person between 18 and 59 years old who received the Ad26.COV2.S COVID-19 vaccine or a placebo. This specimen was peripheral blood, taken in a trial of Ad26.COV2.S vaccine versus placebo. CDR3 in amino acids: CASSEAGYGDRGETQYF. The CDR3 coding sequence is TGTGCCAGCAGTGAAGCTGGGTATGGGGACAGGGGAGAGACCCAGTACTTC.